This T cell receptor beta chain was sequenced during a study of graft-versus-host responses after intestinal transplantation (dated by TCRdb to the early 2020s). About the study as a whole: The transplants that recipients got were multivisceral, liver-intestinal, or isolated intestinal. Every recipient was given anti-thymocyte globulin induction, followed by roughly 3 years of maintenance tacrolimus and steroids. Bulk TCR-beta CDR3 sequencing was used to track graft-versus-host and host-versus-graft alloreactive T cell clones in the graft, circulation and bone marrow after intestinal transplantation. Alloreactive clones were identified by sequencing pre-transplant mixed lymphocyte reaction products and comparing them with unstimulated pre-transplant donor and recipient T cells. The cohort enrolled about two dozen intestinal transplant recipients including one retransplant, and a few patients lacking pretransplant specimens were excluded. Donor T cell macrochimerism was defined as a peak of at least 4% donor T cells among recipient peripheral blood mononuclear cells. Rather than going through the commercial service, samples from three later patients were sequenced in-house on an Illumina MiSeq and processed with MiXCR.

Overall study outcomes, separate from this receptor: In patients with donor T cell macrochimerism, the allografts had high GvH to HvG T cell clonal ratios. GvH clones turned up in recipient bone marrow, with some appearing earlier in ileal mucosa or blood, a pattern consistent with an intestinal mucosal origin. Peak levels of circulating GvH clones were associated with declines in HvG clones early after transplant. The conclusions were limited by the relatively low number and heterogeneity of the intestinal transplant patients.

V and J are truncated by 6 bases and 7 bases respectively, leaving an intervening sequence of 13 bases. The CDR3 spans 13 residues, from the cysteine through the phenylalanine. Only the CDR3 region is kept as DNA, spanning 39 bases read in frame from base 1. CDR1 and CDR2 were assigned from the germline V gene as MNHNS and SASEGT. Libraries were made using the immunoSEQ multiplex PCR assay. Adaptive Biotechnologies carried out high-throughput TCR-beta CDR3 sequencing of genomic DNA for most patients. Per the source publication's procedure: Adaptive's ImmunoSEQ software was the source of the TCR sequencing data for roughly 19 patients, while three other patients were processed with MiXCR and VDJtools. CDR3 nucleotide sequences shared between donor and recipient were removed because the origin of such sequences could not be assigned. To be classed as alloreactive, a clone needed at least 2-fold expansion over unstimulated cells and a minimum CFSE-low frequency of 0.002% (template counts) or 0.001% (read counts). Mappable clones were those detected in sequenced pre-transplant spleen, lymph node, or MLR CFSE-low populations of the donor or recipient. The cumulative frequency of alloreactive clones was calculated as a percentage of all sequences, weighted by copy number. Drawn from immuneACCESS, this table holds only the in-frame rearrangements with V and J called that TCRdb kept. Clones are partly lost; checked studies trace under half to an unresolved V gene and leave the rest unexplained. V, J and clone size reflect that table, while D and trimming were determined from the DNA. Counted in this sample were about 7,400 clones; around 62% of them appeared once. About 9% of the sample lies in the top ten.

A word on this clone: Its antigen target is currently unknown. Per-nucleotide qualities are absent, and no much larger clonotype sits a single base away.

Intraepithelial and lamina propria lymphocytes were isolated from graft specimens using dithiothreitol, EDTA incubations and collagenase D digestion. Serial intestinal graft biopsy specimens collected up to 600 days after transplant underwent bulk TCR-beta sequencing. The receptor chain draws on TRBV6-1 and TRBJ1-5; perhaps TRBD1 is the D gene, with 5 bases matching. The clonotype was recovered from a human patient who received an intestinal transplant, so some T cells may come from the graft donor. The specimen comprised ileum tissue, sampled around 460 days after transplant. For the CDR3, the sequence is CASSAGSRQPQHF. The DNA sequence is as follows: TGTGCCAGCAGCGCAGGGTCTAGACAGCCCCAGCATTTT.